The 26 T cell receptor beta chains presented below share a single source sample, sequenced in a study of neurological immune-mediated disorders. A single record per CDR3 protein comes from TCRdb applying MiXCR to the 5' RACE reads. The sample carries about 48,000 distinct CDR3 sequences, around 25% recorded once. The sequencing sample was made of PBMCs. The receptors originated from a woman in her seventies in good health.

This clonotype was picked up many times. The rearrangement joins TRBV19 to TRBJ1-1; perhaps TRBD1 as D (6 bases). Germline-derived CDR1 and CDR2 are LNHDA and SQIVND (reference sequence). The CDR3 is 18 residues long. Trimming took off 1 base at V and 2 bases at J, with 20 bases between the two ends. The CDR3 nucleotides read TGTGCCAGTAGTATAGGGCCAGGGGCCCCTCAAGACAACACTGAAGCTTTCTTT. Its protein product is CASSIGPGAPQDNTEAFF.

The chain joins TRBV19 to TRBJ2-5; TRBD2 matches at 10 bases. V gave up 3 bases and J gave up 6 bases; unmatched junction bases: 10. Per germline, CDR1 LNHDA and CDR2 SQIVND (reference sequence). This CDR3 contains 16 residues. The CDR3 spells CASSMESGGAPKTQYF. The CDR3 nucleotides are TGTGCCAGTAGTATGGAGAGCGGGGGGGCCCCGAAGACCCAGTACTTC.

This clonotype has ten or more counts. This chain uses TRBV6-5 with TRBJ2-7; D gene ambiguous. Germline values: CDR1 MNHEY, CDR2 SVGAGI. This CDR3 contains 12 residues. Trimming stripped 3 bases from V and 2 bases from J, with 5 bases between. CDR3 region: CASSYPPYEQYF. CDR3 DNA: TGTGCCAGCAGTTATCCGCCCTACGAGCAGTACTTC.

This clonotype has at least ten counts. The V call is TRBV5-1, the J call TRBJ2-3; maybe TRBD1 (5 bases). Trimming stripped 1 base from V and 4 bases from J, with 13 bases between. Per the germline V gene, CDR1 is SGHRS and CDR2 is YFSETQ. The CDR3 extends over 15 amino acids. As DNA, the CDR3 is TGCGCCAGCAGCTTGCAAGGGGCTCGGGCAGATACGCAGTATTTT. This codes for CASSLQGARADTQYF. The full variable domain, completed using reference TRBV5-1 and TRBJ2-3, is KAGVTQTPRYLIKTRGQQVTLSCSPISGHRSVSWYQQTPGQGLQFLFEYFSETQRNKGNFPGRFSGRQFSNSRSEMNVSTLELGDSALYLCASSLQGARADTQYFGPGTRLTVL.

Remarks on this clonotype: One end of the junction fails to match germline, which may point to a read error. This sequence joins TRBV6-5 and TRBJ2-2; TRBD2 agrees at 9 bases. Per the germline V gene, CDR1 is MNHEY and CDR2 is SVGAGI. This CDR3 spans 16 amino acids. In DNA, the CDR3 is TGTGCCAACAGTTTAACAGCGGGAGGAGTGTTCGGGGAGCTGTTTTTT. It is translated as CANSLTAGGVFGELFF.

This clonotype was seen many times. The chain employs TRBV7-8 and TRBJ2-3; 8 bases fit TRBD2. The CDR3 consists of 18 residues. Germline loops: CDR1 SGHVS, CDR2 FQNEAQ. V was pared by 5 bases and J by 0 bases, with 13 bases of the junction left unmatched. The CDR3 region has the DNA TGTGCCAGCAGCCATCCGTCGGCGGGAGGCTACAGCACAGATACGCAGTATTTT. Protein: CASSHPSAGGYSTDTQYF.

In its sample, this clonotype was seen a few times. V gene TRBV9 combines with J gene TRBJ2-1; 11 nucleotides agree with TRBD2. V lost 4 bases to trimming and J lost 9 bases; unmatched junction nucleotides: 9. The CDR3 has 15 residues. Germline CDR1 is SGDLS and CDR2 is YYNGEE. CDR3 sequence (DNA): TGTGCCAGCAGCCCGGGACTAGCGGTTATTTCTGAGCAGTTCTTC. It is translated as CASSPGLAVISEQFF. Filled out from reference TRBV9 and TRBJ2-1, the complete variable domain reads DSGVTQTPKHLITATGQRVTLRCSPRSGDLSVYWYQQSLDQGLQFLIQYYNGEERAKGNILERFSAQQFPDLHSELNLSSLELGDSALYFCASSPGLAVISEQFFGPGTRLTVL.

This clonotype was observed at least ten times. For the CDR3, the DNA is TGCGCCAGCAGCCAAGGGCAGATCGGCTACGAGCAGTACTTC. It specifies CASSQGQIGYEQYF. The chain combines TRBV4-3 with TRBJ2-7; no definite D call. The CDR3 spans 14 residues. Trimming took 1 base from V and 3 from J, leaving 10 bases between them. Per germline, CDR1 LGHNA and CDR2 YSLEER.

This clonotype was picked up many times. The CDR3 protein is CASSLAASSGNTIYF. CDR3 nucleotide sequence: TGCGCCAGCAGCTTGGCGGCGAGCTCTGGAAACACCATATATTTT. V gene TRBV5-1 combines with J gene TRBJ1-3; D is undetermined. CDR1 is SGHRS, CDR2 YFSETQ, per germline. Trimming cost V 0 bases and J 0 bases, with 7 bases left between them. This CDR3 contains 15 residues.

The chain combines TRBV20-1 with TRBJ1-5; D is possibly TRBD1 (5 bases). The length of the CDR3 is 13 residues. V was shortened by 6 bases and J by 4 bases, with 13 bases between the two germline ends. Germline CDR1 DFQATT, CDR2 SNEGSKA (reference sequence). The CDR3 nucleotides read TGCAGTGCCGCGGGACGGCTTAATCAGCCCCAGCATTTT. Amino acids: CSAAGRLNQPQHF.

This clonotype was detected many times. The rearrangement uses TRBV5-1 and TRBJ1-4; D perhaps matches TRBD1 (5 bases). This CDR3 is 15 amino acids long. The V gene's germline CDR1 is SGHRS and CDR2 YFSETQ. Trimming shortened V by 0 bases and J by 7 bases, and 13 bases separated the two germline ends. The CDR3 DNA sequence: TGCGCCAGCAGCTTGGCGAGGGGCGCGGGTGAAAAACTGTTTTTT. It codes for CASSLARGAGEKLFF.

The chain uses TRBV24-1 and TRBJ2-2; TRBD1 agrees at 11 bases. The J segment lost 4 bases and the V segment lost 6 bases, leaving 3 bases of the junction unmatched. CDR3 size: 15 residues. In germline, CDR1 is KGHDR, CDR2 SFDVKD. CDR3 region: CATSMGQGVTGELFF. The DNA of the CDR3 is TGTGCCACCAGTATGGGACAGGGGGTCACCGGGGAGCTGTTTTTT.

This clonotype was seen a few times. This chain joins TRBV21-1 and TRBJ1-5; the table's TRBD1 call for D was not verified on the DNA. TRBV21-1 is recorded as a pseudogene. The CDR3 has 16 amino acids. The CDR3 nucleotides are TGTGCCAGCAGCAGGACAGGGGACACTAGCAATCAGCCCCAGCATTTT. It codes for CASSRTGDTSNQPQHF.

This clonotype was observed a single time. One end of the junction does not line up with germline, which may come from a read error. The chain joins TRBV18 to TRBJ1-6, with D perhaps TRBD1 (5 bases). The germline gives CDR1 KGHSH, CDR2 LQKENI. The CDR3 contains 12 residues. The CDR3 DNA reads as TGTGCCAGCTCCGATGGGGGGTCACGCCTCCACTTT. Its protein is CASSDGGSRLHF.

This clonotype was found a few times. This chain connects TRBV5-6 to TRBJ2-7; D gene ambiguous. Trimming cost V 6 bases and J 2 bases, with 9 bases left between them. Germline CDR1 SGHDT, CDR2 YYEEEE. The CDR3 is made up of 12 amino acids. The CDR3 coding sequence is TGTGCCAGCACCCTTGGAACCTACGAGCAGTACTTC. Translated, it gives CASTLGTYEQYF.

This clonotype was observed many times. The chain uses TRBV25-1 and TRBJ2-7; D unclear. V was trimmed by 3 bases and J by 3 bases, leaving 12 bases between them. The CDR3 sequence is 14 residues long. Germline V gene data show CDR1 as MGHDK and CDR2 as SYGVNS. The CDR3 region is CASSDPGSYYEQYF. CDR3 nucleotide sequence: TGTGCCAGCAGTGACCCGGGCTCCTACTACGAGCAGTACTTC.

This clonotype was seen many times. The V call is TRBV6-2 or TRBV6-3, the J call TRBJ2-5; D remains unclear. The CDR3 extends over 15 amino acids. In germline, CDR1 is MNHEY, CDR2 SVGEGT. The V gene lost 5 bases and the J gene lost 4 bases, with 17 bases spanning the gap. CDR3 in amino acids: CASSNTRTLAETQYF. CDR3 nucleotides: TGTGCCAGCAGTAATACCCGGACCCTGGCAGAGACCCAGTACTTC.

This sequence joins TRBV5-1 and TRBJ2-5; TRBD2 might be the D (6 bases). Trimming left V 0 bases short and J 4 bases short, with 7 bases between. CDR1 is SGHRS, CDR2 YFSETQ, per germline. The CDR3 runs 13 residues. The CDR3 bases are TGCGCCAGCAGCTTGGGCGGGACAGAGACCCAGTACTTC. Its protein is CASSLGGTETQYF.

This chain uses TRBV19 with TRBJ2-2, with D possibly TRBD1 on 5 matching bases. This CDR3 spans 14 amino acids. V dropped 3 bases and J dropped 3 bases, with 8 bases sitting between them. Germline assignment: CDR1 LNHDA and CDR2 SQIVND (reference sequence). The CDR3 DNA is TGTGCCAGTAGTATGGGGCTCTACACCGGGGAGCTGTTTTTT. It codes for CASSMGLYTGELFF.

There are many counts of this clonotype. The chain has TRBV5-1 and TRBJ2-2, with 14 bases matching TRBD2. The trim removed 3 bases at V and 4 bases at J, leaving 2 bases unmatched. CDR1 and CDR2 from the germline V gene are SGHRS and YFSETQ. CDR3 length equals 16 residues. CDR3 in DNA: TGCGCCAGCAGCTCGGGACTAGCGGGAGTCACCGGGGAGCTGTTTTTT. Translating gives CASSSGLAGVTGELFF.

This clonotype was detected ten times or more. The chain couples TRBV6-2 or TRBV6-3 to TRBJ1-2; D remains ambiguous. CDR3 size: 14 residues. Deletions cut 6 bases from V and 0 bases from J, with 11 bases between. The V gene's germline CDR1 is MNHEY and CDR2 SVGEGT. The CDR3 sequence: CASSPEKTNYGYTF. For the CDR3, the DNA is TGTGCCAGCAGCCCAGAGAAGACTAACTATGGCTACACCTTC.

The chain recombines TRBV2 with TRBJ2-6, with D unclear. This CDR3 has 15 residues. Per the germline V gene, CDR1 is SNHLY and CDR2 is FYNNEI. Trimming pared 5 bases from V and 0 bases from J, leaving 8 bases between. As DNA, the CDR3 is TGTGCCAGCAGTTCCCAGGTCTCTGGGGCCAACGTCCTGACTTTC. This encodes CASSSQVSGANVLTF.

This clonotype was recorded at least ten times. J is TRBJ1-5 and V is TRBV5-1; 10 bases map to TRBD1. The CDR3 is 15 residues long. The V and J ends lost 5 bases and 5 bases, in that order; junction bases with no gene match: 7. The germline CDR1 and CDR2 sequences are SGHRS and YFSETQ. The DNA of the CDR3 is TGCGCCAGCAGACCCGGGACAGGGGTTCATCAGCCCCAGCATTTT. This codes for CASRPGTGVHQPQHF.

This clonotype was seen repeatedly, ten times or more. The genes are TRBV5-1 and TRBJ2-2; perhaps TRBD1 as D (5 bases). The CDR3 has 14 residues. CDR1 SGHRS and CDR2 YFSETQ come from the germline V gene. V lost 3 bases and J 6 bases, leaving 12 bases between the germline ends. The CDR3 reads CASSWSPGPGELFF. Written as DNA, the CDR3 is TGCGCCAGCAGCTGGAGCCCAGGGCCCGGGGAGCTGTTTTTT.

The sample holds many counts of this clonotype. The chain combines TRBV5-1 with TRBJ1-6; D possibly corresponds to TRBD1 (5 bases). The CDR3 runs to 13 residues. V lost 4 bases and J 8 bases, leaving 10 bases between the germline ends. Germline V gives CDR1 SGHRS, CDR2 YFSETQ. CDR3 sequence (DNA): TGCGCCAGCAGCATCGGACAAGATTCACCCCTCCACTTT. Protein sequence: CASSIGQDSPLHF.

In this sample, this clonotype turned up many times. The CDR3 reads CSVADRIEETQYF. CDR3 bases: TGCAGCGTCGCGGACAGGATCGAAGAGACCCAGTACTTC. The chain recombines TRBV29-1 with TRBJ2-5; TRBD1 agrees at 7 bases. After removal of 6 bases from V and 3 bases from J, the junction contained 7 bases not matched to a gene. The CDR3 spans 13 residues. CDR1 and CDR2 (germline): SQVTM, ANQGSEA.